This T cell receptor (beta chain) was captured in a study of spatial heterogeneity in lung cancer. Indicated time point: sample taken at primary tumor resection. From tumor, nontumor lung or frozen PBMC, whole RNA was taken unsorted for sequencing. The CDR3 spans 15 residues. Germline CDR1 and CDR2: DFQATT and SNEGSKA (reference sequence). Trimming at V came to 6 bases and at J to 3 bases, leaving 11 bases not matched to a gene. At least ten counts were recorded for this clonotype. One entry per CDR3 protein, called by TCRdb with MiXCR from the 5' RACE reads. This table holds some 23,000 distinct CDR3 sequences, approximately 7.2% found once.

The clonotype was recovered from a male donor with early-stage non-small cell lung cancer. The source material was PBMCs, sampled at surgery. The chain carries TRBV20-1 and TRBJ1-5, with 7 bases identical to TRBD1. The CDR3 loop is CSAPRGGRNNQPQHF. The CDR3 region has the DNA TGCAGTGCGCCCAGGGGGGGAAGGAACAATCAGCCCCAGCATTTT.